This T cell receptor beta chain was recovered during a study of CD8 T cells in ankylosing spondylitis. Study-wide points: A TCR beta motif of roughly 8 highly homologous variants seemed to mark ankylosing spondylitis blood. From matched ankylosing spondylitis synovial fluid, disease-linked clones were reportedly recovered at significantly enriched levels.

It was by quantitative 5'-RACE with molecular barcodes that TCR beta libraries were made. TCRdb reprocessed the 5' RACE reads via MiXCR and lists one record per CDR3 protein. The profile shows over 700,000 distinct CDR3 sequences, around 20% of them singletons. To note about this clonotype: Its specificity is unknown.

Germline assignment: CDR1 MNHNS and CDR2 SASEGT. The CDR3 totals 14 residues. V shed 6 bases, J shed 3 bases, and the junction held 6 bases outside the gene matches. This sequence originates from a male donor with ankylosing spondylitis. The chain recombines TRBV6-1 with TRBJ2-7, with TRBD1 matching over 9 bases. The specimen sequenced was blood, either unsorted or a sorted T cell fraction (not recorded which). CDR3 bases: TGTGCCAGCAGGCCCCGGGACAGGGTCTACGAGCAGTACTTC. This gives the protein CASRPRDRVYEQYF.